These 22 T cell receptor beta chains came from one sample sequenced in a study of control samples from healthy donors and cancer patients. Only in-frame clones appear in the TCRdb table, and some are missing; sequencing was by immunoSEQ multiplex PCR. The sample carries 150,000 to 200,000 clones, 90% to 95% recorded once. Input material: blood. Receptors were obtained from a man between 18 and 35 years old in good health.

The chain links TRBV5-5 to TRBJ2-5; no reliable D call. Trimming removed 0 bases at V and 5 bases at J, with 11 bases between. The CDR3 sequence is 14 residues long. Germline V CDR1 and CDR2: SGHKS, YYEKEE (reference sequence). CDR3 nucleotides: TGTGCCAGCAGCTTGGTCAGTCCCGTGGAGACCCAGTACTTC. It translates to CASSLVSPVETQYF.

The V call is TRBV7-6, the J call TRBJ1-1; 8 bases are a match to TRBD1. The CDR3 covers 14 residues. From germline, CDR1 is SGHVS and CDR2 FNYEAQ. V dropped 5 bases and J dropped 7; count of bases not matched to a gene: 9. The CDR3 nucleotides are TGTGCCAGCAGCATTTACAGGGGGGACTATGAAGCTTTCTTT. Residues: CASSIYRGDYEAFF. Complete variable domain (other parts from reference TRBV7-6 and TRBJ1-1): GAGVSQSPRYKVTKRGQDVALRCDPISGHVSLYWYRQALGQGPEFLTYFNYEAQQDKSGLPNDRFSAERPEGSISTLTIQRTEQRDSAMYRCASSIYRGDYEAFFGQGTRLTVV.

V usage is TRBV6-2 or TRBV6-3 and J usage is TRBJ1-2, with TRBD1 identical over 7 bases. Trimming took 4 bases from V and 2 from J; bases not matched to a gene: 7. The length of the CDR3 is 15 residues. Germline assignment: CDR1 MNHEY and CDR2 SVGEGT. The CDR3 spells CASSFYRGANYGYTF. CDR3 nucleotide sequence: TGTGCCAGCAGTTTTTACAGGGGAGCCAACTATGGCTACACCTTC.

The chain employs TRBV7-8 and TRBJ2-3, with 7 positions matching TRBD1. Germline-derived CDR1 and CDR2 are SGHVS and FQNEAQ. The CDR3 is 14 amino acids. J gave up 4 bases and V 5 bases, and 6 bases lay outside the gene matches. CDR3 DNA sequence: TGTGCCAGCAGCGCCCGACAGGGTCCAGATACGCAGTATTTT. Its translation is CASSARQGPDTQYF. Full variable domain (remainder filled in from reference TRBV7-8 and TRBJ2-3): GAGVSQSPRYKVAKRGQDVALRCDPISGHVSLFWYQQALGQGPEFLTYFQNEAQLDKSGLPSDRFFAERPEGSVSTLKIQRTQQEDSAVYLCASSARQGPDTQYFGPGTRLTVL.

This chain links TRBV7-3 with TRBJ2-7; TRBD1 might be the D (5 bases). Germline V gene sequence: CDR1 SGHTA, CDR2 FQGTGA. This CDR3 spans 14 amino acids. The ends were cut back, 5 bases at V and 3 bases at J, with 14 bases in the middle. CDR3 coding DNA: TGTGCCAGCAGCCTGGGGCCGTTTGGCTACGAGCAGTACTTC. Its translation is CASSLGPFGYEQYF.

The rearrangement uses TRBV2 and TRBJ2-1, with D perhaps matching TRBD2 (5 bases). This CDR3 spans 16 amino acids. The germline V gene encodes CDR1 SNHLY and CDR2 FYNNEI. V was cut by 6 bases and J by 9 bases, with 24 bases left in between. This CDR3 reads CASRDVLVISRSEQFF. CDR3 nucleotide sequence: TGTGCCAGCAGGGACGTACTAGTTATTTCCCGGTCTGAGCAGTTCTTC.

The chain combines TRBV19 with TRBJ2-2; D call uncertain. This CDR3 is built from 14 residues. CDR1 is LNHDA and CDR2 is SQIVND in the germline V gene (reference sequence). V lost 5 bases and J lost 0, with 7 bases in between. CDR3 sequence reads: CASSVTTNTGELFF. CDR3 sequence (DNA): TGTGCCAGTAGTGTGACAACGAACACCGGGGAGCTGTTTTTT.

The chain has TRBV24-1 and TRBJ2-2; a weak D match, TRBD1 (6 bases). The ends were cut back, 9 bases at V and 2 bases at J, with 12 bases in the middle. Germline CDR1 KGHDR, CDR2 SFDVKD. CDR3 length: 14 residues. This chain's CDR3 is CATGGRGNTGELFF. CDR3 in DNA: TGTGCCACCGGGGGCAGGGGAAACACCGGGGAGCTGTTTTTT.

This clone was seen a single time. This chain joins TRBV6-5 and TRBJ1-2; D not certain. Deletions cut 7 bases from V and 2 bases from J, with 14 bases between. The CDR3 has 14 amino acids. Looked up from germline, CDR1 is MNHEY and CDR2 is SVGAGI. The CDR3 region has the DNA TGTGCCAGCATTAGGGCAGAATTCAACTATGGCTACACCTTC. Amino acid sequence: CASIRAEFNYGYTF.

Remarks on this clone: One end of the junction varies from germline; a read error may be responsible. This rearrangement joins TRBV5-1 to TRBJ2-7; no firm D call. CDR1 and CDR2 from the germline V gene are SGHRS and YFSETQ. This CDR3 spans 14 amino acids. The CDR3 DNA reads TGCGCCGGCAGCTTGGTGCCCGGTTCCTACGAGCAGTACTTC. Protein sequence: CAGSLVPGSYEQYF.

The gene calls are TRBV6-5 and TRBJ1-1, with 8 bases identical to TRBD1. In germline, CDR1 is MNHEY, CDR2 SVGAGI. The ends lost 7 bases at V and 11 bases at J; junction bases unmatched: 12. The CDR3 contains 13 residues. CDR3 residues: CASKGQGRVWAFF. The DNA of the CDR3 is TGTGCCAGCAAAGGACAGGGTCGCGTTTGGGCTTTCTTT.

V and J are TRBV19 and TRBJ1-6; D uncertain. The CDR3 covers 14 residues. Germline V gene data show CDR1 as LNHDA and CDR2 as SQIVND (reference sequence). Between the trimmed V and J ends, which lost 4 bases and 0 bases, there was a span of 4 bases. DNA for the CDR3: TGTGCCAGTAGTAGGAGCTCCTATAATTCACCCCTCCACTTT. Translated: CASSRSSYNSPLHF.

Turning to this clone: Other nucleotide sequences in the sample specify the same CDR3. This chain joins TRBV5-1 and TRBJ1-5; D gene unclear. Trimming pared 4 bases from V and 0 bases from J, leaving 5 bases between. Germline V lookup: CDR1 SGHRS, CDR2 YFSETQ. This CDR3 region has 13 residues. DNA for the CDR3: TGCGCCAGCAGCCTGGGTAGCAATCAGCCCCAGCATTTT. Its translation: CASSLGSNQPQHF.

The chain carries TRBV18 and TRBJ2-1, with D hard to call. This CDR3 has 13 residues. Trimming removed 8 bases at V and 3 bases at J, with 11 bases between. Germline loops: CDR1 KGHSH, CDR2 LQKENI. The CDR3 spells CASVNFDYNEQFF. The CDR3 bases are TGTGCCAGCGTTAACTTTGACTACAATGAGCAGTTCTTC.

This sequence joins TRBV6-2 or TRBV6-3 and TRBJ1-1; D call uncertain. V dropped 0 bases and J dropped 0 bases, with 8 bases sitting between them. The CDR3 totals 15 residues. CDR1 is MNHEY, CDR2 SVGEGT, per germline. CDR3 sequence (DNA): TGTGCCAGCAGTTACTCAGGCAGGATGAACACTGAAGCTTTCTTT. Residues: CASSYSGRMNTEAFF.

The rearrangement joins TRBV21-1 to TRBJ2-7; the table calls TRBD1, which could not be checked here. TRBV21-1 is recorded as a pseudogene. The CDR3 is 13 residues long. CDR3 loop: CASSKGQGYEQYF. The CDR3, as DNA: TGTGCCAGCAGCAAGGGACAGGGTTACGAGCAGTACTTC.

The rearrangement joins TRBV28 to TRBJ2-7; weak D call: TRBD1 (6 bases). This CDR3 is built from 15 residues. The V gene lost 1 base and the J gene lost 2 bases, with 12 bases spanning the gap. CDR1 and CDR2 (germline): MDHEN, SYDVKM. The CDR3 loop is CASSLLSRGTYEQYF. The CDR3 nucleotides read TGTGCCAGCAGTTTATTGTCCAGGGGAACCTACGAGCAGTACTTC.

This clone was seen just once. The chain recombines TRBV2 with TRBJ2-7; D is possibly TRBD1 or TRBD2 (7 bases each). Germline V lookup: CDR1 SNHLY, CDR2 FYNNEI. The CDR3 runs to 14 residues. Trimming shortened V by 5 bases and J by 5 bases, and 16 bases separated the two germline ends. Here the CDR3 reads CASSRQGGIDEQYF. The CDR3 coding sequence is TGTGCCAGCAGTCGTCAGGGGGGGATCGACGAGCAGTACTTC.

The rearrangement links TRBV18 to TRBJ2-3, with TRBD2 matching over 7 bases. Trimming took 2 bases from V and 0 from J; bases not matched to a gene: 2. CDR3 length: 15 residues. Germline CDR1 KGHSH, CDR2 LQKENI. CDR3 amino acids: CASSPGGGSTDTQYF. CDR3 DNA: TGTGCCAGCTCACCAGGGGGAGGGAGCACAGATACGCAGTATTTT. The whole variable domain, remainder taken from reference TRBV18 and TRBJ2-3, is NAGVMQNPRHLVRRRGQEARLRCSPMKGHSHVYWYRQLPEEGLKFMVYLQKENIIDESGMPKERFSAEFPKEGPSILRIQQVVRGDSAAYFCASSPGGGSTDTQYFGPGTRLTVL.

The J gene is TRBJ2-3, the V gene TRBV25-1; D remains unclear. The CDR3 is made up of 11 amino acids. The germline V gene has CDR1 MGHDK and CDR2 SYGVNS. V was cut by 2 bases and J by 5 bases, with 2 bases left in between. The CDR3: CASSERDTQYF. CDR3 sequence (DNA): TGTGCCAGCAGTGAAAGAGATACGCAGTATTTT.

V and J are TRBV11-2 and TRBJ2-5; D perhaps matches TRBD1 (5 bases). The germline gives CDR1 SGHAT, CDR2 FQNNGV. V was cut by 4 bases and J by 4 bases, with 10 bases left in between. The CDR3 runs 13 residues. The CDR3 reads CASSSTRAETQYF. As DNA, the CDR3 is TGTGCCAGCAGCTCCACCAGGGCAGAGACCCAGTACTTC.

The chain joins TRBV27 to TRBJ2-1, with 14 bases identical to TRBD2. The germline gives CDR1 MNHEY, CDR2 SMNVEV (reference sequence). V lost 4 bases to trimming and J lost 3 bases; unmatched junction nucleotides: 14. CDR3 size: 20 residues. CDR3 in amino acids: CASSSKVPGLAGANYNEQFF. The CDR3 region has the DNA TGTGCCAGCAGTTCTAAAGTCCCGGGACTAGCGGGGGCTAACTACAATGAGCAGTTCTTC.